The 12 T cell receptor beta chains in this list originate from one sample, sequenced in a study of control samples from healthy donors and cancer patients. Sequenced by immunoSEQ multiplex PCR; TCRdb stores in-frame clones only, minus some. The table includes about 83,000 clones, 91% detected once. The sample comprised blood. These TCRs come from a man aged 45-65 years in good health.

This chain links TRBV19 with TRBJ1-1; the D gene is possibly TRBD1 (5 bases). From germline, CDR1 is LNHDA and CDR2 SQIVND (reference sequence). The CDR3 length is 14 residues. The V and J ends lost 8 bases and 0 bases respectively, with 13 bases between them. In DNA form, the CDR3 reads TGTGCCAGTCTTCTCGACAGCTTGAACACTGAAGCTTTCTTT. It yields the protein CASLLDSLNTEAFF. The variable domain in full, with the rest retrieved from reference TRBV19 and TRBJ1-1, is DGGITQSPKYLFRKEGQNVTLSCEQNLNHDAMYWYRQDPGQGLRLIYYSQIVNDFQKGDIAEGYSVSREKKESFPLTVTSAQKNPTAFYLCASLLDSLNTEAFFGQGTRLTVV.

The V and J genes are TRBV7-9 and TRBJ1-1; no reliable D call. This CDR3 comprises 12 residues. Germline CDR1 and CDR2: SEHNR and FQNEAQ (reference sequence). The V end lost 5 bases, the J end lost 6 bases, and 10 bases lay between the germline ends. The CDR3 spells CASSRGGSEAFF. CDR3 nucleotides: TGTGCCAGCAGCCGAGGCGGGTCTGAAGCTTTCTTT.

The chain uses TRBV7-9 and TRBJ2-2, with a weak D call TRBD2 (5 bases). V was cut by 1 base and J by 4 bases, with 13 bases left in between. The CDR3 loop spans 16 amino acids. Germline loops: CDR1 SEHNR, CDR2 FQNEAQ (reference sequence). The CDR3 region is CASSLVAGVGTGELFF. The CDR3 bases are TGTGCCAGCAGCTTAGTTGCGGGCGTGGGCACCGGGGAGCTGTTTTTT. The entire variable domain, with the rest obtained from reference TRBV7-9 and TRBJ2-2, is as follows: DTGVSQNPRHKITKRGQNVTFRCDPISEHNRLYWYRQTLGQGPEFLTYFQNEAQLEKSRLLSDRFSAERPKGSFSTLEIQRTEQGDSAMYLCASSLVAGVGTGELFFGEGSRLTVL.

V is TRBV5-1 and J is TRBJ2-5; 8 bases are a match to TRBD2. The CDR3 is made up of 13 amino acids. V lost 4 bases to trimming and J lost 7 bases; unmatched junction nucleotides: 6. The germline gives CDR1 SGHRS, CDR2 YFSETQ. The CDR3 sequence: CASSPGTSWTQYF. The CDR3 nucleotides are TGCGCCAGCAGCCCGGGGACTAGTTGGACCCAGTACTTC. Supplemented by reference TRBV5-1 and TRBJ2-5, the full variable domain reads KAGVTQTPRYLIKTRGQQVTLSCSPISGHRSVSWYQQTPGQGLQFLFEYFSETQRNKGNFPGRFSGRQFSNSRSEMNVSTLELGDSALYLCASSPGTSWTQYFGPGTRLLVL.

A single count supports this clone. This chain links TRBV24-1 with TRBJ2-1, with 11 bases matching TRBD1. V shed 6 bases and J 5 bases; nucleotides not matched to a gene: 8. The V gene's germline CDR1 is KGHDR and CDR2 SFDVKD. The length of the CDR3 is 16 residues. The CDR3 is CATSPYMGQGDNEQFF. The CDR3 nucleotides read TGTGCCACCAGTCCCTACATGGGACAGGGGGACAATGAGCAGTTCTTC.

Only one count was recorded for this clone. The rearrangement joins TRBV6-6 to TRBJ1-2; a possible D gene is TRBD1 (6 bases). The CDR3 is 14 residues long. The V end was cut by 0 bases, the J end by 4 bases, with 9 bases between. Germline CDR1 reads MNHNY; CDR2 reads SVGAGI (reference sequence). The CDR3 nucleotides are TGTGCCAGCAGTTACTCTCCGGACAGCTATGGCTACACCTTC. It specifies CASSYSPDSYGYTF.

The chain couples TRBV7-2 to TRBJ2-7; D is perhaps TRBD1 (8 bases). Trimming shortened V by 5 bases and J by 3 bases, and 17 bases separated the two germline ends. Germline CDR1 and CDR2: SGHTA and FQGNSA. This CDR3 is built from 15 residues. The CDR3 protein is CASSLGQGGFYEQYF. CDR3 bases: TGTGCCAGCAGCCTCGGACAGGGAGGGTTCTACGAGCAGTACTTC.

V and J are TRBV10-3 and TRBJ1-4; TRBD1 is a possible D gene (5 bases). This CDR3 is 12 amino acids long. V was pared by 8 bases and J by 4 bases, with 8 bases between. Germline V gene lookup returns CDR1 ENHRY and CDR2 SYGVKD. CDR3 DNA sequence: TGTGCCATCCGACAGAATAATGAAAAACTGTTTTTT. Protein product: CAIRQNNEKLFF.

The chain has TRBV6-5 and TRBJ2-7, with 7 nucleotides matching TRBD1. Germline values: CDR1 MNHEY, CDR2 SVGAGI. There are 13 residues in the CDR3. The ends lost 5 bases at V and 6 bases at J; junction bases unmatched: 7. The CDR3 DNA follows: TGTGCCAGCAGTACGACAGGGCGGGTCGAGCAGTACTTC. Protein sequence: CASSTTGRVEQYF.

The CDR3 nucleotides are TGTGCCAGCAGCTTCCGGACAGGGGGTGGCACTGAAGCTTTCTTT. It specifies CASSFRTGGGTEAFF. The chain uses TRBV9 and TRBJ1-1; 10 bases match TRBD1. Losses at the gene ends were 4 bases for V and 4 bases for J; bases not matched to a gene: 7. This CDR3 is built from 15 residues. Germline CDR1 is SGDLS and CDR2 is YYNGEE.

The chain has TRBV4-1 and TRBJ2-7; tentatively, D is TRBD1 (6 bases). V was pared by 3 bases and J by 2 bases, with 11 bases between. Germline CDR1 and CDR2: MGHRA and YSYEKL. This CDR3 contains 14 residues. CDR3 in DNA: TGCGCCAGCAGCCAGGCGGCAGGGGCCTACGAGCAGTACTTC. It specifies CASSQAAGAYEQYF.

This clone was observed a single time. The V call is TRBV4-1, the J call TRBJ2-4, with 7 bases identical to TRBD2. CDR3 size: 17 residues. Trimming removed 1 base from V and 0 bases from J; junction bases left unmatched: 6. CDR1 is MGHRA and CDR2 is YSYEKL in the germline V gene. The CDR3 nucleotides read TGCGCCAGCAGCCAAGGGGGGGGAATTCTAGCCAAAAACATTCAGTACTTC. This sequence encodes CASSQGGGILAKNIQYF.